This T cell receptor beta chain was recovered during a study of regulatory T cells in long-lasting Graves disease. The study, taken as a whole, reports: Sample size was small, which may have lowered accuracy.

Deletions cut 6 bases from V and 3 bases from J, with 14 bases between. This CDR3 spans 14 amino acids. Per the germline V gene, CDR1 is MDHEN and CDR2 is SYDVKM. Ten or more counts support this clonotype. Its specificity is not known. Building the TCR beta libraries relied on iRepertoire HTBI primers, and CDR3 regions underwent Arm-PCR. Study processing details: The identification of approximately 62 TRBV and some 15 TRBJ segments was made across samples. TCRdb re-derived calls from the multiplex PCR reads in MiXCR, one entry per CDR3 protein. V and J calls and clone size were set by TCRdb, not the authors. The sample consists of about 440,000 distinct CDR3 sequences, about 16% of them appearing once. As to time point: newly diagnosed GD, antithyroid drugs for less than 3 months. Extracted PBMC RNA gave rise to the TCR library. Separately, the same data were catalogued under a study of T cells in Graves' hyperthyroidism and ophthalmopathy. That paper adds: Graves' hyperthyroidism showing no ophthalmopathy progression within 18 months was considered stable. Used for diagnoses were clinical symptoms, serum thyroxine and TRAb, thyroid ultrasound and orbital computed tomography.

The genes are TRBV28 and TRBJ1-2; D gene unclear. The specimen was peripheral blood mononuclear cells (PBMCs), collected at new diagnosis, from a patient treated with antithyroid drugs. This TCR came from a woman aged 30 to 39 with Graves disease. The CDR3 DNA reads TGTGCCAGCAGAACGGGCCCGAGGGACTATGGCTACACCTTC. Amino acids: CASRTGPRDYGYTF.